This TCR beta chain was found in a study of Graves' ophthalmopathy and Graves' hyperthyroidism. This CDR3 comprises 15 residues. CDR1 is SGHTA, CDR2 FQGNSA, per germline. With 4 bases clipped from V and 3 bases from J, the junction kept 7 bases outside the gene matches. Patients with other autoimmune diseases, uncontrolled infections, pregnancy or lactation were excluded. Clinical symptoms and serum thyroxine were used for diagnosis; TRAb, thyroid ultrasound and orbital computed tomography were also relied on. Amplification of TCR beta CDR3 regions used RNA transcripts. RT-PCR was first run with HTBI primers, then multiplex PCR in a second round. TCRdb ran MiXCR on the multiplex PCR reads and lists one entry per CDR3 protein. Among about 1.1 million distinct CDR3 sequences, roughly two fifths were seen once, and the ten largest hold around 10%.

Material for sequencing was peripheral blood or thyroid tissue (not recorded which). The V call is TRBV7-2, the J call TRBJ2-7, with 9 bases identical to TRBD1. The TCR originated in an adult man with Graves' hyperthyroidism. CDR3 region: CASSYRGQGRYEQYF. In DNA, the CDR3 is TGTGCCAGCAGCTACAGGGGGCAGGGGCGCTACGAGCAGTACTTC.